The 14 T cell receptor beta chains below come from one sample, sequenced in a study of cytomegalovirus exposure and HLA in healthy donors. Amplification used 60 Vbeta primers and 13 Jbeta primers. Profiling relied on immunoSEQ multiplex PCR, and the TCRdb table lists in-frame clones only, not all of them. This sample yields around 130,000 clones, of which 83% are seen a single time; around 1.3% belongs to the top ten. Sequenced: PBMCs. The receptors here all came from a girl aged 2-10 years in good health and CMV-seronegative.

Comments on this clone: Here the CDR3 omits its conserved ending phenylalanine or tryptophan, so a read error is the likely source. J is TRBJ1-1 and V is TRBV15; 7 bases align to TRBD1. V trimming: 0 bases; J trimming: 3 bases; junction bases outside the gene matches: 7. Germline-derived CDR1 and CDR2 are LNHNV and YYDKDF (reference sequence). This CDR3 has 16 amino acids. The CDR3 spells CATSREAQGVHTEAFL. The DNA of the CDR3 is TGTGCCACCAGCAGAGAGGCTCAGGGGGTACACACTGAAGCTTTCCTT.

V and J are TRBV27 and TRBJ2-3; D might be TRBD2 (6 bases). Germline lookup yields CDR1 MNHEY and CDR2 SMNVEV (reference sequence). This CDR3 region has 13 residues. The CDR3 sequence is CAVRRAFTDTQYF. CDR3 sequence (DNA): TGTGCAGTCAGGAGGGCCTTCACAGATACGCAGTATTTT.

The chain employs TRBV28 and TRBJ2-7; tentatively, D is TRBD2 (6 bases). V was cut by 2 bases and J by 0 bases, with 14 bases left in between. The germline V gene has CDR1 MDHEN and CDR2 SYDVKM. The CDR3 is 16 residues long. CDR3 loop: CASSLRRPGLSYEQYF. Here the CDR3 DNA reads TGTGCCAGCAGTTTACGCCGGCCGGGACTCTCCTACGAGCAGTACTTC.

The CDR3 region has the DNA TGTGCCAGCAGCTTGGCCGGGGGGCTGAACACTGAAGCTTTCTTT. It is translated as CASSLAGGLNTEAFF. The chain recombines TRBV5-4 with TRBJ1-1; perhaps TRBD1 as D (6 bases). Germline assignment: CDR1 SGHNT and CDR2 YYREEE (reference sequence). Trimming cost V 0 bases and J 0 bases, with 9 bases left between them. The CDR3 contains 15 residues.

J is TRBJ2-5 and V is TRBV5-4, with D perhaps TRBD2 (5 bases). The CDR3 length is 15 residues. Germline V gene data show CDR1 as SGHNT and CDR2 as YYREEE (reference sequence). V was cut by 3 bases and J by 4 bases, with 16 bases left in between. The CDR3 spells CASSSGLVPLETQYF. In DNA form, the CDR3 reads TGTGCCAGCAGCTCGGGGTTGGTGCCTTTAGAGACCCAGTACTTC.

This clone was picked up a small number of times. This chain uses TRBV2 with TRBJ2-7; the D gene is possibly TRBD1 (5 bases). With 7 bases removed from V and 0 bases from J, the gap between germline ends came to 19 bases. The CDR3 length is 16 residues. The germline gives CDR1 SNHLY, CDR2 FYNNEI. CDR3 bases: TGTGCCAGCAACCTCTTGGGGCCAGCCCGCTCCTACGAGCAGTACTTC. It specifies CASNLLGPARSYEQYF.

In its sample, this clone was seen a few times. The V gene is TRBV6-4, the J gene TRBJ2-1, with 9 bases identical to TRBD2. The V segment lost 2 bases and the J segment 5 bases; nucleotides outside the gene matches: 4. This CDR3 is built from 15 residues. CDR1 is MRHNA, CDR2 SNTAGT, per germline. The CDR3 nucleotides read TGTGCCAGCAGTGACCAAGCGGGGGGACACAATGAGCAGTTCTTC. This gives the protein CASSDQAGGHNEQFF.

The CDR3 loop is CASGLGEDREPLHF. The CDR3 nucleotides read TGTGCTAGTGGTTTGGGTGAGGACAGGGAACCCCTCCACTTT. This chain connects TRBV12-5 to TRBJ1-6, with 8 nucleotides matching TRBD1. The CDR3 contains 14 residues. Trimming removed 1 base from V and 12 bases from J; junction bases left unmatched: 5. Per the germline V gene, CDR1 is LGHNT and CDR2 is FRNRAP.

V and J are TRBV7-2 and TRBJ2-7; possibly TRBD1 for D (7 bases). This CDR3 is 15 amino acids long. Trimming took 1 base from V and 2 from J, leaving 12 bases between them. Per germline, CDR1 SGHTA and CDR2 FQGNSA. CDR3 DNA: TGTGCCAGCAGCTTAGATCAGGGGGAGGCCTACGAGCAGTACTTC. Its translation is CASSLDQGEAYEQYF. The whole variable domain, filled in from reference TRBV7-2 and TRBJ2-7, reads GAGVSQSPSNKVTEKGKDVELRCDPISGHTALYWYRQSLGQGLEFLIYFQGNSAPDKSGLPSDRFSAERTGGSVSTLTIQRTQQEDSAVYLCASSLDQGEAYEQYFGPGTRLTVT.

The rearrangement joins TRBV20-1 to TRBJ2-7, with D maybe TRBD1 (5 bases). V was clipped by 7 bases and J by 2 bases, with 9 bases between them. Germline loops: CDR1 DFQATT, CDR2 SNEGSKA (reference sequence). The CDR3 sequence is 11 residues long. The CDR3 loop is CSGRQTYEQYF. In DNA form, the CDR3 reads TGCAGTGGAAGACAGACCTACGAGCAGTACTTC.

The chain uses TRBV30 and TRBJ2-6; 7 positions match TRBD1. Trimming removed 3 bases from V and 3 bases from J; junction bases left unmatched: 8. Germline V lookup: CDR1 GTSNPN, CDR2 SVGIG (reference sequence). This CDR3 is 16 amino acids long. CDR3 amino acids: CAWSPLDRDGANVLTF. The CDR3 DNA reads as TGTGCCTGGAGCCCCTTAGACAGGGATGGGGCCAACGTCCTGACTTTC.

V gene TRBV29-1 combines with J gene TRBJ2-1; 9 bases fit TRBD2. Germline V gene data show CDR1 as SQVTM and CDR2 as ANQGSEA. This CDR3 is 15 amino acids long. J lost 4 bases, V lost 1 base, and 5 bases had no gene match. The CDR3 DNA follows: TGCAGCGTTGAAGGGTTAGCGGGAGAGTACAATGAGCAGTTCTTC. As protein: CSVEGLAGEYNEQFF.

The chain has TRBV11-2 and TRBJ1-2; no clear D gene. This CDR3 is built from 13 residues. Trimming took off 4 bases at V and 1 base at J, with 7 bases between the two ends. Germline V gene lookup returns CDR1 SGHAT and CDR2 FQNNGV. The CDR3 sequence is CASSSQFNYGYTF. The CDR3 DNA is TGTGCCAGCAGCTCGCAGTTTAACTATGGCTACACCTTC. Supplemented by reference TRBV11-2 and TRBJ1-2, the full variable domain reads EAGVAQSPRYKIIEKRQSVAFWCNPISGHATLYWYQQILGQGPKLLIQFQNNGVVDDSQLPKDRFSAERLKGVDSTLKIQPAKLEDSAVYLCASSSQFNYGYTFGSGTRLTVV.

The rearrangement links TRBV27 to TRBJ2-2; D remains unclear. The CDR3 is 14 residues long. The germline gives CDR1 MNHEY, CDR2 SMNVEV (reference sequence). The V gene lost 2 bases and the J gene lost 6 bases, with 10 bases spanning the gap. As DNA, the CDR3 is TGTGCCAGCAGTTTAGGCCCCTCGCCCGGGGAGCTGTTTTTT. Translated: CASSLGPSPGELFF.